These 26 T cell receptor beta chains were all obtained from the same sample, sequenced in a study of OX40 agonist ivuxolimab in advanced cancers. Measured with immunoSEQ multiplex PCR; TCRdb has only the in-frame clones, and not every one. The data contain tens of thousands of clones, approximately 89% of them seen just once; the ten biggest clones take up roughly 11%. Sequenced here: CD4+ or CD8+ T cells sorted from blood, sampled in a trial of the OX40 agonist ivuxolimab. Receptor source: an adult with an advanced solid tumor such as melanoma, head and neck, liver or kidney cancer.

V and J are TRBV5-4 and TRBJ2-2; the match to TRBD1 covers 7 bases. The CDR3 consists of 14 residues. Germline-derived CDR1 and CDR2 are SGHNT and YYREEE (reference sequence). V lost 6 bases to trimming and J lost 6 bases; unmatched junction nucleotides: 8. The CDR3 sequence is CASIRQGESGELFF. The CDR3 coding sequence is TGTGCCAGCATTCGACAGGGAGAATCCGGGGAGCTGTTTTTT.

The chain employs TRBV6-4 and TRBJ1-5, with 7 bases matching TRBD1. Germline V lookup: CDR1 MRHNA, CDR2 SNTAGT. V was pared by 2 bases and J by 3 bases, with 10 bases of the junction left unmatched. This CDR3 is built from 17 residues. For the CDR3, the DNA is TGTGCCAGCAGTGACCAACCGGGACAGTCCTCCAATCAGCCCCAGCATTTT. It encodes CASSDQPGQSSNQPQHF.

The J gene is TRBJ2-3, the V gene TRBV28; D gene unclear. From germline, CDR1 is MDHEN and CDR2 SYDVKM. This CDR3 is built from 14 residues. V lost 3 bases and J 1 base, leaving 8 bases between the germline ends. The CDR3 DNA follows: TGTGCCAGCAGTTTTCAGCGTCGCACAGATACGCAGTATTTT. Translation gives CASSFQRRTDTQYF.

The gene calls are TRBV7-3 and TRBJ2-3, with D perhaps given as TRBD1 or TRBD2 (6 bases each). In germline, CDR1 is SGHTA, CDR2 FQGTGA. V gave up 0 bases and J gave up 3 bases, with 10 bases separating them. The CDR3 is 15 residues long. The CDR3 coding sequence is TGTGCCAGCAGCTTAACGGGGGGCTTGACAGATACGCAGTATTTT. It translates to CASSLTGGLTDTQYF.

J is TRBJ2-7 and V is TRBV18, with D unresolved. V was cut by 3 bases and J by 3 bases, with 12 bases left in between. This CDR3 region has 14 residues. Germline CDR1 reads KGHSH; CDR2 reads LQKENI. The CDR3, as DNA: TGTGCCAGCTCACCGACGGGTGGGGACTACGAGCAGTACTTC. This codes for CASSPTGGDYEQYF. The whole variable domain, remainder taken from reference TRBV18 and TRBJ2-7, is NAGVMQNPRHLVRRRGQEARLRCSPMKGHSHVYWYRQLPEEGLKFMVYLQKENIIDESGMPKERFSAEFPKEGPSILRIQQVVRGDSAAYFCASSPTGGDYEQYFGPGTRLTVT.

The rearrangement links TRBV18 to TRBJ2-7; perhaps TRBD2 as D (6 bases). There are 15 residues in the CDR3. Germline assignment: CDR1 KGHSH and CDR2 LQKENI. V lost 1 base, J lost 8 bases, and 18 bases lay in between. The CDR3 DNA follows: TGTGCCAGCTCACCACAGAATGGGGGGACGGTCAAGCAGTACTTC. Amino acids: CASSPQNGGTVKQYF.

The chain joins TRBV11-2 to TRBJ2-7; 8 bases fit TRBD1. Germline assignment: CDR1 SGHAT and CDR2 FQNNGV. The CDR3 contains 17 residues. Trimming removed 3 bases from V and 5 bases from J; junction bases left unmatched: 15. DNA of the CDR3: TGTGCCAGCAGCTTCATCCGCGGTGACAGGGGTCGGAACGAGCAGTACTTC. Encoded protein: CASSFIRGDRGRNEQYF.

J is TRBJ2-7 and V is TRBV19; 11 nucleotides line up with TRBD2. The trim removed 4 bases at V and 4 bases at J, leaving 3 bases unmatched. Germline V gene data show CDR1 as LNHDA and CDR2 as SQIVND (reference sequence). The length of the CDR3 is 14 residues. The CDR3 DNA sequence: TGTGCCAGTAGTAAACTAGCGGGAGAATACGAGCAGTACTTC. Encoded protein: CASSKLAGEYEQYF.

This clone appeared a few times. This chain joins TRBV21-1 and TRBJ1-1. TRBV21-1 is a pseudogene segment. CDR3 length: 10 residues. This chain's CDR3 is CATPKDKAFF. CDR3 in DNA: TGTGCCACCCCCAAGGATAAAGCTTTCTTT.

This clone was seen a single time. The chain employs TRBV5-6 and TRBJ1-2, with a possible D match to TRBD1 (5 bases). V lost 1 base to trimming and J lost 5 bases, with 18 bases between them. Germline CDR1 and CDR2: SGHDT and YYEEEE. The CDR3 has 16 amino acids. The CDR3 sequence: CASSLRSTVRLYGYTF. The CDR3 coding sequence is TGTGCCAGCAGCTTGAGATCGACAGTCCGTCTTTATGGCTACACCTTC.

This clone was recorded only once. CDR3 DNA sequence: TGCGCCACGGGACAGGCCGCAGATACGCAGTATTTT. It specifies CATGQAADTQYF. This chain links TRBV10-2 with TRBJ2-3, with TRBD1 identical over 8 bases. V lost 10 bases, J lost 4 bases, and 4 bases stayed unmatched. Germline-derived CDR1 and CDR2 are WSHSY and SAAADI. This CDR3 spans 12 amino acids.

The chain couples TRBV29-1 to TRBJ2-2; 10 positions match TRBD2. CDR1 SQVTM and CDR2 ANQGSEA come from the germline V gene. J was trimmed by 0 bases and V by 3 bases; bases with no gene match: 7. The CDR3 is made up of 17 amino acids. CDR3 sequence (DNA): TGCAGCGTTGATCTCGGTAGCGGGGGGCCGAACACCGGGGAGCTGTTTTTT. This sequence encodes CSVDLGSGGPNTGELFF.

This clone occurred once. The V and J genes are TRBV29-1 and TRBJ1-1, with TRBD1 matching 7 bases. Trimming removed 4 bases from V and 1 base from J; junction bases left unmatched: 3. This CDR3 comprises 13 residues. Germline values: CDR1 SQVTM, CDR2 ANQGSEA. DNA for the CDR3: TGCAGCGTTGCTCGACAGGGGAACACTGAAGCTTTCTTT. Translation: CSVARQGNTEAFF.

The chain employs TRBV7-3 and TRBJ1-2; D is perhaps TRBD1 (5 bases). The V end lost 5 bases, the J end lost 7 bases, and 14 bases lay between the germline ends. CDR1 and CDR2 from the germline V gene are SGHTA and FQGTGA. The CDR3 length is 13 residues. CDR3 nucleotides: TGTGCCAGCAGCCCTGGGACGGAGCGTGGCTACACCTTC. It codes for CASSPGTERGYTF.

This clone was seen just once. The gene calls are TRBV6-6 and TRBJ1-1, with unresolved D. CDR1 is MNHNY and CDR2 is SVGAGI in the germline V gene (reference sequence). V was shortened by 5 bases and J by 3 bases, with 13 bases between the two germline ends. The CDR3 is 14 residues long. The CDR3 nucleotides read TGTGCCAGCAGTCTAGCCCGCAGGCACACTGAAGCTTTCTTT. Its protein product is CASSLARRHTEAFF.

DNA for the CDR3: TGCGCCAGCGGGTCTAGCACAGATACGCAGTATTTT. Amino acid sequence: CASGSSTDTQYF. The chain has TRBV5-1 and TRBJ2-3; D is undetermined. The germline V gene encodes CDR1 SGHRS and CDR2 YFSETQ. This CDR3 has 12 amino acids. V was clipped by 7 bases and J by 0 bases, with 6 bases between them.

The chain links TRBV29-1 to TRBJ2-7; TRBD1 is a possible D gene (6 bases). Germline CDR1 and CDR2: SQVTM and ANQGSEA. V lost 7 bases, J lost 5 bases, and 18 bases lay in between. There are 13 residues in the CDR3. The CDR3, as DNA: TGCAGCGCCGCCGAGAGGGGGTTCGACGAGCAGTACTTC. Translated: CSAAERGFDEQYF.

For this clone: The junction differs from germline at one of its ends, possibly a read error. Other DNA sequences from this sample encode an identical CDR3 as well. The chain employs TRBV10-2 and TRBJ2-2; 8 bases line up with TRBD1. CDR1 and CDR2 (germline): WSHSY, SAAADI. There are 12 residues in the CDR3. The CDR3 DNA is TGTGCCAGCAACAGGGGGGACGGGGAGCTGTTTTTT. Amino acid sequence: CASNRGDGELFF.

This chain links TRBV4-1 with TRBJ1-1; TRBD1 matches at 7 bases. V was clipped by 1 base and J by 4 bases; unmatched bases: 9. The length of the CDR3 is 16 residues. Germline V gene lookup returns CDR1 MGHRA and CDR2 YSYEKL. In nucleotides, the CDR3 is TGCGCCAGCAGCCAAGGCGGCCAGGGGGGTTTCACTGAAGCTTTCTTT. It yields the protein CASSQGGQGGFTEAFF.

The rearrangement uses TRBV7-2 and TRBJ2-1; the D gene is possibly TRBD1 (5 bases). V lost 1 base, J lost 3 bases, and 13 bases lay in between. CDR1 and CDR2 (germline): SGHTA, FQGNSA. The CDR3 has 16 amino acids. This chain's CDR3 is CASSLGSGWNYNEQFF. The CDR3, as DNA: TGTGCCAGCAGCTTAGGGTCAGGGTGGAACTACAATGAGCAGTTCTTC.

The chain carries TRBV11-2 and TRBJ2-5; 10 bases are a match to TRBD2. V lost 2 bases and J lost 1; bases outside the gene matches: 10. This CDR3 comprises 18 residues. The V gene's germline CDR1 is SGHAT and CDR2 FQNNGV. CDR3 nucleotides: TGTGCCAGCAGCTTACGGCGGCTGGGACTAGCGATCCAAGAGACCCAGTACTTC. This gives the protein CASSLRRLGLAIQETQYF.

This clone came up once. The V call is TRBV5-6, the J call TRBJ2-1; TRBD2 is a possible D gene (6 bases). This CDR3 contains 17 residues. CDR1 and CDR2 (germline): SGHDT, YYEEEE. V lost 2 bases and J 5 bases, leaving 20 bases between the germline ends. The CDR3: CASSFEEGQQVNNEQFF. In DNA, the CDR3 is TGTGCCAGCAGCTTTGAGGAGGGCCAACAAGTTAACAATGAGCAGTTCTTC.

The V and J genes are TRBV7-9 and TRBJ2-3; TRBD1 might be the D (5 bases). In germline, CDR1 is SEHNR, CDR2 FQNEAQ (reference sequence). V lost 3 bases to trimming and J lost 0 bases, with 10 bases between them. The CDR3 runs 15 residues. The CDR3 sequence: CASSLPGSSTDTQYF. CDR3 in DNA: TGTGCCAGCAGCTTGCCAGGGTCTAGCACAGATACGCAGTATTTT. The whole variable domain, remainder taken from reference TRBV7-9 and TRBJ2-3, is DTGVSQNPRHKITKRGQNVTFRCDPISEHNRLYWYRQTLGQGPEFLTYFQNEAQLEKSRLLSDRFSAERPKGSFSTLEIQRTEQGDSAMYLCASSLPGSSTDTQYFGPGTRLTVL.

The J gene is TRBJ2-1, the V gene TRBV19; no reliable D call. CDR1 LNHDA and CDR2 SQIVND come from the germline V gene (reference sequence). V lost 5 bases to trimming and J lost 0 bases, with 11 bases between them. The CDR3 contains 15 residues. The CDR3 reads CASSADLSSYNEQFF. The CDR3 region has the DNA TGTGCCAGTAGTGCCGACCTGAGCTCCTACAATGAGCAGTTCTTC.

The chain employs TRBV5-1 and TRBJ2-3; D is unclear. Germline CDR1 reads SGHRS; CDR2 reads YFSETQ. The CDR3 runs 15 residues. V lost 0 bases, J lost 0 bases, and 8 bases lay in between. The DNA of the CDR3 is TGCGCCAGCAGCTTGGCCTACGGGAGCACAGATACGCAGTATTTT. Protein product: CASSLAYGSTDTQYF.

The chain employs TRBV5-4 and TRBJ1-6; D might be TRBD1 (6 bases). V was trimmed by 4 bases and J by 7 bases, leaving 21 bases between them. The CDR3 spans 17 residues. Germline V gives CDR1 SGHNT, CDR2 YYREEE (reference sequence). The CDR3 DNA is TGTGCCAGCAGCCAATCCCCCGGGGGCCTGGGGAATTCACCCCTCCACTTT. Translation gives CASSQSPGGLGNSPLHF. Using reference TRBV5-4 and TRBJ1-6 for the parts outside the CDR3, the full variable domain is ETGVTQSPTHLIKTRGQQVTLRCSSQSGHNTVSWYQQALGQGPQFIFQYYREEENGRGNFPPRFSGLQFPNYSSELNVNALELDDSALYLCASSQSPGGLGNSPLHFGNGTRLTVT.